This TCR beta chain was recovered during a study of vaccination and CD4 T cells after COVID-19. The CDR3 has 11 residues. Trimming took off 3 bases at V and 5 bases at J, with 2 bases between the two ends. Germline assignment: CDR1 SGHDN and CDR2 FVKESK. Cultured CD4+ T-cell DNA underwent Oncomine TCR Beta short-read sequencing. MiXCR, applied by TCRdb to the PCR reads, yields one record per CDR3 protein. This table has roughly 5,300 distinct CDR3 sequences, almost 50% appearing once. Treatment in this sample: approximately 10-day PBMC culture with coronavirus spike peptide pools or control peptides (ViraFEST assay). This clonotype was recorded once. Its antigen is undetermined.

The chain is built from TRBV14 and TRBJ1-5; D unresolved. Sample: CD4+ T cells from blood, cultured in vitro. The clonotype was recovered from a human donor who had recovered from COVID-19. The DNA for the CDR3 is TGTGCCAGCAGCCATTATCAGCCCCAGCATTTT. The encoded protein is CASSHYQPQHF.